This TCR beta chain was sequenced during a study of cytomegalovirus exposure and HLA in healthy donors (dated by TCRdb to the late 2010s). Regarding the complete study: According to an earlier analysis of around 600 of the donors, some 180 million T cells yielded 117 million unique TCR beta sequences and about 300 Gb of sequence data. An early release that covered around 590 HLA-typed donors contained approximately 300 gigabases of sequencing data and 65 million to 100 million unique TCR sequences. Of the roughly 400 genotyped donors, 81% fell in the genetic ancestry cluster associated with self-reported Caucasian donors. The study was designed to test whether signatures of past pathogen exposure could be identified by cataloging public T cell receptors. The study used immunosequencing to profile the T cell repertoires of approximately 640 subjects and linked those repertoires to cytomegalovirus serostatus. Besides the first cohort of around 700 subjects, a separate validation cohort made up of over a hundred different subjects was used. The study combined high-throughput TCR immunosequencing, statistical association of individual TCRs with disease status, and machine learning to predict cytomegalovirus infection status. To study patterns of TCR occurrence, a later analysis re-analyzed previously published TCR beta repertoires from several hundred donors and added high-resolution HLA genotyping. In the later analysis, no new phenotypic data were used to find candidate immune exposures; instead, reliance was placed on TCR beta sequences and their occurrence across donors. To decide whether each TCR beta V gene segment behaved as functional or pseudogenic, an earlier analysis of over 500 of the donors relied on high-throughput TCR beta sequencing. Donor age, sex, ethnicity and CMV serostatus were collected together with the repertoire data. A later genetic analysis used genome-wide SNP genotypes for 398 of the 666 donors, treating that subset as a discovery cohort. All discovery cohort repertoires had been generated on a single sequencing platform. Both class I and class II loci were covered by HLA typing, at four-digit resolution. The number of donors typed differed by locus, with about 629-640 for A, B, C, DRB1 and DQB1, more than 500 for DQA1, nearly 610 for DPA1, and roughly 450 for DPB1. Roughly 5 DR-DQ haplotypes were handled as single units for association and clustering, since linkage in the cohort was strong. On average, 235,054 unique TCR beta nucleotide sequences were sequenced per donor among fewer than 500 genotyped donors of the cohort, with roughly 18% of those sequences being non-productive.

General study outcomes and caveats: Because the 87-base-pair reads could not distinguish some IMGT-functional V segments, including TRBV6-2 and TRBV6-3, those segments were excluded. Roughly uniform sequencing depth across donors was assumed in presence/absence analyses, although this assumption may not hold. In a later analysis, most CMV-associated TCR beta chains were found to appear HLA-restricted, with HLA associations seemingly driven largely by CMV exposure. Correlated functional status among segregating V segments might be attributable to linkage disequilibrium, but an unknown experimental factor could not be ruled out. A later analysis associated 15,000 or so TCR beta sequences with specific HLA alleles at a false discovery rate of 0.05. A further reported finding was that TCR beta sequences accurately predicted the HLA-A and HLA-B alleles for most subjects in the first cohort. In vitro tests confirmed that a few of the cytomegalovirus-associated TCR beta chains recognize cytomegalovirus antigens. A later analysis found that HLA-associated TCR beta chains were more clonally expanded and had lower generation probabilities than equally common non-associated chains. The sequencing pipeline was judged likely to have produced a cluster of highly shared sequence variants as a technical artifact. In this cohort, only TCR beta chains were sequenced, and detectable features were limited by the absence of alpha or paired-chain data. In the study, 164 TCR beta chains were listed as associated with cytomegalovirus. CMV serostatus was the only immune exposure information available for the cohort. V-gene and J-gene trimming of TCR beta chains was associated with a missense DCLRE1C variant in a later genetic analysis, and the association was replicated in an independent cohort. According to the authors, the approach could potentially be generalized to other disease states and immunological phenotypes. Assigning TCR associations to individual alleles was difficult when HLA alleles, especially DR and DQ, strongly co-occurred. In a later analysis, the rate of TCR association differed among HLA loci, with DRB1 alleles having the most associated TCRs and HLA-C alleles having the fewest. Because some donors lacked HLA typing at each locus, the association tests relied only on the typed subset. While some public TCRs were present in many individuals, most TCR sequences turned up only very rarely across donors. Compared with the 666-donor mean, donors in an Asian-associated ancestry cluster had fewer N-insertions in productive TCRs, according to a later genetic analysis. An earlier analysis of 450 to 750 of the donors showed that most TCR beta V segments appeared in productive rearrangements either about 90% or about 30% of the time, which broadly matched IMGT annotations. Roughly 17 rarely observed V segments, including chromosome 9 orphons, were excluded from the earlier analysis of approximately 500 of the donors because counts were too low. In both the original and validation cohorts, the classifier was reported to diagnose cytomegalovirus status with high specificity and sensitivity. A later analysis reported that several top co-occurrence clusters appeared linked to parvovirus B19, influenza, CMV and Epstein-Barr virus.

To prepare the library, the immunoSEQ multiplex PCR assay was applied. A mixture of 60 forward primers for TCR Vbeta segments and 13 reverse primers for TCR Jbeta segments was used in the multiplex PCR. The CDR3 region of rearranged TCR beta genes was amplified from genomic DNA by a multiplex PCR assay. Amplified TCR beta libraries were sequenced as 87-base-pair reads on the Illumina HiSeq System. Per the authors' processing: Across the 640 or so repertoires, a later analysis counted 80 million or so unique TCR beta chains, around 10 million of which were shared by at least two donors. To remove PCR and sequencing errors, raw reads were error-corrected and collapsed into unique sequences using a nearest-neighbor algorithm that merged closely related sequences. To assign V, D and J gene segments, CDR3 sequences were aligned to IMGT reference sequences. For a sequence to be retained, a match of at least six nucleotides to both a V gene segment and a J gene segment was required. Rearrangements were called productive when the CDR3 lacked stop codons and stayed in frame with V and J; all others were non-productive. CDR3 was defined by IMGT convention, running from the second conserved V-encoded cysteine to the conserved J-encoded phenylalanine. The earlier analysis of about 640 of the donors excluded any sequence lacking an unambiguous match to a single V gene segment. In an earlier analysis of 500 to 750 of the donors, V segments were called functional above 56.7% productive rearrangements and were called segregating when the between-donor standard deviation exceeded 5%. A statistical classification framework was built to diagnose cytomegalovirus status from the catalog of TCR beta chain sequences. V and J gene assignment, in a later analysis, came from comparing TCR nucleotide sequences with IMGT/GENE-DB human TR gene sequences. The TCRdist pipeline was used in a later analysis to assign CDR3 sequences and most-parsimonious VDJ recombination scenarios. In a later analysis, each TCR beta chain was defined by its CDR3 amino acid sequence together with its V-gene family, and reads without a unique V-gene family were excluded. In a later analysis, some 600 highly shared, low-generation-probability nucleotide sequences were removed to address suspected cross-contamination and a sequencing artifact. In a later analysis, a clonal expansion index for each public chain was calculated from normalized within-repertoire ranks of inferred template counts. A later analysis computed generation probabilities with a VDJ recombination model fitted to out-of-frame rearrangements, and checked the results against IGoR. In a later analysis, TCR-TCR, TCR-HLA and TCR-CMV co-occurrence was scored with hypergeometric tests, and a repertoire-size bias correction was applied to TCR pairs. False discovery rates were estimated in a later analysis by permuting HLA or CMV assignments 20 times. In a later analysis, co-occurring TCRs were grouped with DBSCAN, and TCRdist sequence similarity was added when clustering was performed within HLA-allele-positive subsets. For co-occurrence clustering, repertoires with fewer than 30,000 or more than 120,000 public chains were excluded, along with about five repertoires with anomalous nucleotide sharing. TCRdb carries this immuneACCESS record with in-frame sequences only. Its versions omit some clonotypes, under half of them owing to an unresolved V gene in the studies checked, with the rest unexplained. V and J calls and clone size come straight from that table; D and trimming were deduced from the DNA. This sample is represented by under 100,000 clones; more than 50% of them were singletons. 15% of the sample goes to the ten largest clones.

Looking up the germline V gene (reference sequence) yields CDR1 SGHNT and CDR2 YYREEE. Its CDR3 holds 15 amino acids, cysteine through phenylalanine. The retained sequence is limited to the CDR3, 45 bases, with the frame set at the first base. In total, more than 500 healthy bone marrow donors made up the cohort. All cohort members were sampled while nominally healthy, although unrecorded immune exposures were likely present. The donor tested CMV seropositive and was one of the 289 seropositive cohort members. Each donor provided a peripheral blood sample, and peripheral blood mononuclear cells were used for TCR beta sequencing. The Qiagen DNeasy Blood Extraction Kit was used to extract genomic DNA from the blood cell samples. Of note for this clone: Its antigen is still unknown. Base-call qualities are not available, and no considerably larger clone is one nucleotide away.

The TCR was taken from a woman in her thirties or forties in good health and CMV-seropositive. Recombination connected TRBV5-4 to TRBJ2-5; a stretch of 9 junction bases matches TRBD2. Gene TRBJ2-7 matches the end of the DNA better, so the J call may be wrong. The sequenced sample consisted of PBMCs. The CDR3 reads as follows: CASSGTSGYSYEQYF. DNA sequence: TGTGCCAGCAGCGGAACTAGCGGGTACTCCTACGAGCAGTACTTC.